Shown below are 10 T cell receptor beta chains from a single sample sequenced in a study of blood T cell repertoires in COVID-19. Only in-frame clones appear in the TCRdb table, and some are missing; sequencing was by immunoSEQ multiplex PCR. Here the sample spans over 150,000 clones, over 70% being singletons. Sequences were obtained from peripheral blood. The receptor source for this set is a man aged 65-85 years with acute or convalescent COVID-19.

The chain has TRBV19 and TRBJ1-2; no clear D gene. Germline V gene data show CDR1 as LNHDA and CDR2 as SQIVND (reference sequence). This CDR3 has 12 residues. The V gene lost 3 bases and the J gene lost 4 bases, with 6 bases spanning the gap. This CDR3 is CASSISFYGYTF. The CDR3 DNA follows: TGTGCCAGTAGTATTTCTTTCTATGGCTACACCTTC.

This chain uses TRBV29-1 with TRBJ2-3; TRBD2 aligns across 12 bases. CDR3 length: 14 amino acids. CDR1 is SQVTM and CDR2 is ANQGSEA in the germline V gene. V lost 8 bases to trimming and J lost 4 bases; unmatched junction nucleotides: 7. The CDR3 sequence: CSTPLAGGSDTQYF. CDR3 in DNA: TGCAGCACCCCACTAGCGGGGGGATCAGATACGCAGTATTTT.

This chain uses TRBV30 with TRBJ2-5, with 8 bases that match TRBD1. V lost 1 base, J lost 5 bases, and 6 bases stayed unmatched. The germline gives CDR1 GTSNPN, CDR2 SVGIG (reference sequence). The CDR3 spans 14 residues. Here the CDR3 DNA reads TGTGCCTGGAGTGCTGGACAGGGAAGCGAGACCCAGTACTTC. Encoded protein: CAWSAGQGSETQYF.

The CDR3 coding sequence is TGTGCCAGTAATGAATTGGGCGCTGAAGCTTTCTTT. It is translated as CASNELGAEAFF. The rearrangement links TRBV7-9 to TRBJ1-1; D call uncertain. Trimming cost V 9 bases and J 6 bases, with 14 bases left between them. Germline lookup yields CDR1 SEHNR and CDR2 FQNEAQ (reference sequence). This CDR3 has 12 residues.

The chain couples TRBV6-5 to TRBJ1-1; 7 bases map to TRBD1. The CDR3 is 14 residues long. CDR1 is MNHEY, CDR2 SVGAGI, per germline. V dropped 6 bases and J dropped 2; count of bases not matched to a gene: 6. The CDR3 nucleotides read TGTGCCAGCAGAGCCGGGACAGTAAACACTGAAGCTTTCTTT. This encodes CASRAGTVNTEAFF.

This chain links TRBV9 with TRBJ2-2, with a possible D match to TRBD1 (6 bases). Looked up from germline, CDR1 is SGDLS and CDR2 is YYNGEE. The CDR3 has 14 residues. Trimming took 4 bases from V and 3 from J, leaving 10 bases between them. The CDR3 nucleotides are TGTGCCAGCAGCCCAGGACAGTACACCGGGGAGCTGTTTTTT. This codes for CASSPGQYTGELFF.

As to this clone: Other DNA sequences within the sample encode an identical CDR3. J is TRBJ1-5 and V is TRBV19; possible D gene TRBD1, 5 bases. Germline CDR1 reads LNHDA; CDR2 reads SQIVND (reference sequence). The V gene lost 1 base and the J gene lost 1 base, with 5 bases spanning the gap. This CDR3 spans 14 amino acids. The CDR3 sequence is CASSIGQSNQPQHF. As DNA, the CDR3 is TGTGCCAGTAGTATAGGACAGAGCAATCAGCCCCAGCATTTT. The full variable domain, rest sourced from reference TRBV19 and TRBJ1-5, is DGGITQSPKYLFRKEGQNVTLSCEQNLNHDAMYWYRQDPGQGLRLIYYSQIVNDFQKGDIAEGYSVSREKKESFPLTVTSAQKNPTAFYLCASSIGQSNQPQHFGDGTRLSIL.

The chain joins TRBV4-1 to TRBJ1-2; weak D call: TRBD1 (6 bases). The CDR3 covers 14 residues. Per germline, CDR1 MGHRA and CDR2 YSYEKL. V lost 3 bases, J lost 5 bases, and 13 bases lay in between. The CDR3 DNA reads as TGCGCCAGCAGCCAGACACAGGGCAATTATGGCTACACCTTC. It yields the protein CASSQTQGNYGYTF.

This clone is a singleton in its sample. The CDR3 DNA follows: TGTGCCAGCAGTGAAGGGCTAGCGTTGAACACCGGGGAGCTGTTTTTT. It yields the protein CASSEGLALNTGELFF. The chain carries TRBV6-1 and TRBJ2-2; perhaps TRBD2 as D (6 bases). Germline lookup yields CDR1 MNHNS and CDR2 SASEGT. The length of the CDR3 is 16 residues. The V end lost 1 base, the J end lost 1 base, and 10 bases lay between the germline ends.

The V call is TRBV4-1, the J call TRBJ1-3, with 7 bases matching TRBD1. CDR1 is MGHRA and CDR2 is YSYEKL in the germline V gene. The CDR3 consists of 14 residues. The trim removed 5 bases at V and 4 bases at J, leaving 5 bases unmatched. The CDR3 region has the DNA TGCGCCAGCAGCTTAGGACAGGACGGAAACACCATATATTTT. This translates into CASSLGQDGNTIYF.